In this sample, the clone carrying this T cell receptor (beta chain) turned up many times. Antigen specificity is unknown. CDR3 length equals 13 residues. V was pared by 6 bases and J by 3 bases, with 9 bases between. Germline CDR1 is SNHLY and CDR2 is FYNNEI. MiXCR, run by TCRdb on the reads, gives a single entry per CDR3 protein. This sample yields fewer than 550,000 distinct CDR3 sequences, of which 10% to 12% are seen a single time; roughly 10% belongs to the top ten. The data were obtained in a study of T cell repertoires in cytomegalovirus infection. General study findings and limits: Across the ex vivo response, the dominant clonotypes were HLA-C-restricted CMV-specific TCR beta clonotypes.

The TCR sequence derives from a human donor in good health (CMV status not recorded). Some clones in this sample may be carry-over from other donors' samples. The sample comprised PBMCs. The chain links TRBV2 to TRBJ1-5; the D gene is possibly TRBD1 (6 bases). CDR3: CASRDRSNQPQHF. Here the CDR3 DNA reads TGTGCCAGCAGGGACAGATCCAATCAGCCCCAGCATTTT.